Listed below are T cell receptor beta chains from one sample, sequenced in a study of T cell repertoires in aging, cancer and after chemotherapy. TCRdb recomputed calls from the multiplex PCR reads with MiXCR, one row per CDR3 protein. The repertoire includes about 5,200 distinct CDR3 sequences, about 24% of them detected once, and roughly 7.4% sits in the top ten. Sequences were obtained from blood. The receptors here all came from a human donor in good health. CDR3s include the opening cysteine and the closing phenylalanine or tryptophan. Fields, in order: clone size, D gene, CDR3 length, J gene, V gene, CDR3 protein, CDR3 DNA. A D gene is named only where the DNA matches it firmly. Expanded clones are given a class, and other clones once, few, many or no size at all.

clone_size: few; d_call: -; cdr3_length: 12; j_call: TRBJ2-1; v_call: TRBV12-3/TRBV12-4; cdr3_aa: CATSQPGLPFFF; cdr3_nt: TGTGCCACTTCACAGCCGGGACTGCCCTTTTTCTTC
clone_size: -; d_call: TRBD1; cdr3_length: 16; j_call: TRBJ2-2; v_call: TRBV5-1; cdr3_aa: CASSLRTGSDTGELFF; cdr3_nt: TGCGCCAGCAGCTTGAGGACAGGGTCGGACACCGGGGAGCTGTTTTTT
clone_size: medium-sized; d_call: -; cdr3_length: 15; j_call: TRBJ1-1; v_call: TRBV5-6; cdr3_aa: CASSLDFPGNTEAFF; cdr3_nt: TGTGCCAGCAGCTTGGATTTCCCCGGGAACACTGAAGCTTTCTTT
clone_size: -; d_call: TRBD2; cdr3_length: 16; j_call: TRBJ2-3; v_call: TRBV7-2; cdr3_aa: CASSFRSGSATDTQYF; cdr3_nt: TGTGCCAGCAGCTTTAGAAGCGGGAGCGCCACAGATACGCAGTATTTT
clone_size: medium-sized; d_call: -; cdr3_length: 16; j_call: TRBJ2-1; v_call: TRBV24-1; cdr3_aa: CATSDLSGASRNEQFF; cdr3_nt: TGTGCCACCAGTGATTTATCTGGGGCTAGCCGTAATGAGCAGTTCTTC
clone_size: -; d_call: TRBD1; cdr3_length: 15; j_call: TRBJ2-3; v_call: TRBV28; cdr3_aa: CASSSNRGRADTQYF; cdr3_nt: TGTGCCAGCAGTTCAAATAGGGGGCGCGCAGATACGCAGTATTTT
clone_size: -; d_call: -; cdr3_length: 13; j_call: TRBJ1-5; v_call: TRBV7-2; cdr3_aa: CASSWTGNQPQHF; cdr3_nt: TGTGCCAGCAGCTGGACAGGCAATCAGCCCCAGCATTTT
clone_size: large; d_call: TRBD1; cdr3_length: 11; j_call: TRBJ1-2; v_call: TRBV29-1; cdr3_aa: CSGGTAHGYTF; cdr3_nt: TGCAGCGGCGGGACAGCACATGGCTACACCTTC
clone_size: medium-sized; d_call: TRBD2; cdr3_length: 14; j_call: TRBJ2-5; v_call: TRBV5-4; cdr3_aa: CASSLLRGRETQYF; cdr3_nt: TGTGCCAGCAGCTTGTTACGCGGGAGGGAGACCCAGTACTTC
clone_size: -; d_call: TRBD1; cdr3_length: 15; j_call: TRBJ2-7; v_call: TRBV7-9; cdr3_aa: CASSFKDRANYEQYF; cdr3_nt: TGTGCCAGCAGCTTTAAAGACAGGGCGAACTACGAGCAGTACTTC
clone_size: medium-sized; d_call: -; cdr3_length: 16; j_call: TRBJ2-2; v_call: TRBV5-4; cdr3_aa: CASGPSVVSATGELFF; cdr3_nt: TGTGCCAGTGGACCGAGTGTCGTGTCAGCAACCGGGGAGCTGTTTTTT
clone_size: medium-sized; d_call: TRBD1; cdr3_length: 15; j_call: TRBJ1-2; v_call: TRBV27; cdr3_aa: CASSRTGGLGYGYTF; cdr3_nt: TGTGCCAGCAGTCGGACAGGGGGCTTAGGCTATGGCTACACCTTC
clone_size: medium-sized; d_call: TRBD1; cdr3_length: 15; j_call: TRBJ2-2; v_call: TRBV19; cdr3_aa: CASSLGTGRTGELFF; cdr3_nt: TGTGCCAGTAGTCTCGGGACAGGGAGAACCGGGGAGCTGTTTTTT
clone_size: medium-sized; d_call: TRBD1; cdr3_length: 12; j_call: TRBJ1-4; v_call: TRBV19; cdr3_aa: CATSQGPEKLFF; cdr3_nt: TGTGCCACCTCACAGGGGCCTGAAAAACTGTTTTTT
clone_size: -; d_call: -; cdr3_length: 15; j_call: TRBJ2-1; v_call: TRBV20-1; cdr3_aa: CSARDQGRFYNEQFF; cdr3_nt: TGCAGTGCTAGAGATCAGGGCAGATTCTACAATGAGCAGTTCTTC
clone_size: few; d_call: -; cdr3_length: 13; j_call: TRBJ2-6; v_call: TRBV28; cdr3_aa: CASSTSGANVLTF; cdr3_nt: TGTGCCAGCAGTACCTCTGGGGCCAACGTCCTGACTTTC
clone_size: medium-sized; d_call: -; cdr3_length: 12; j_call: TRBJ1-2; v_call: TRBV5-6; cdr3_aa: CASSLGGEGYTF; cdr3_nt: TGTGCCAGCAGCCTGGGGGGGGAAGGCTACACCTTC
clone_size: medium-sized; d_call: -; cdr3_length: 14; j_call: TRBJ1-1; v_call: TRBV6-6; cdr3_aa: CASSLTHTDTEAFF; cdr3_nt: TGTGCCAGCAGTTTGACTCATACGGACACTGAAGCTTTCTTT
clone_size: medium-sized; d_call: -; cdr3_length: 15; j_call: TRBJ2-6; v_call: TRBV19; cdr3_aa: CASSPPGAGANVLTF; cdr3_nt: TGTGCCAGTAGTCCGCCGGGGGCCGGGGCCAACGTCCTGACTTTC
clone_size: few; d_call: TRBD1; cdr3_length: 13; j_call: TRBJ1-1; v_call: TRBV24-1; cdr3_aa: CATRGQGDPEAFF; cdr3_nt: TGTGCCACCAGGGGACAGGGAGACCCTGAAGCTTTCTTT
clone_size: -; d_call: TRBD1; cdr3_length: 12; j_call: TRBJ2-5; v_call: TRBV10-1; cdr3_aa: CARRDRSETQYF; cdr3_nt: TGCGCCAGAAGGGACAGATCGGAGACCCAGTACTTC
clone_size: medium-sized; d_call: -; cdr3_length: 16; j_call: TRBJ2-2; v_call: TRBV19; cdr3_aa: CASSAGPWLNTGELFF; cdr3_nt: TGTGCCAGTAGTGCTGGACCTTGGCTCAACACCGGGGAGCTGTTTTTT
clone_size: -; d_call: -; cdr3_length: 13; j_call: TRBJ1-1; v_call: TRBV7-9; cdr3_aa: CASSPTSGAEAFF; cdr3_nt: TGTGCCAGCAGCCCCACCTCAGGGGCTGAAGCTTTCTTT
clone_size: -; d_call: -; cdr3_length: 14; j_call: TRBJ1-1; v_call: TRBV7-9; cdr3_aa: CASSPQGSNTEAFF; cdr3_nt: TGTGCCAGCAGCCCACAGGGATCGAACACTGAAGCTTTCTTT
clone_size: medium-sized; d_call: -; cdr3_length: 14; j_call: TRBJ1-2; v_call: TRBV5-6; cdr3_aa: CASSLRGVKHGYTF; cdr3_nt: TGTGCCAGCAGCTTGAGAGGGGTAAAACATGGCTACACCTTC
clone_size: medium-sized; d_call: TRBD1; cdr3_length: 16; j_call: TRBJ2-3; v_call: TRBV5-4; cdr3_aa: CASSPGTGTRTDTQYF; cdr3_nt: TGTGCCAGCAGCCCGGGGACAGGGACGCGCACAGATACGCAGTATTTT
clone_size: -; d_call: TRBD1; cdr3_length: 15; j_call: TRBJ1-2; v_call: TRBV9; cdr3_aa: CASSTRDRGRHGYTF; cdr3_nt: TGTGCCAGCAGCACCCGGGACAGGGGGCGTCATGGCTACACCTTC
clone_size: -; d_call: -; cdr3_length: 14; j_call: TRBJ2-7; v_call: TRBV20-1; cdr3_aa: CSARDLTQTYEQYF; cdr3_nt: TGCAGTGCTAGAGATCTGACACAAACCTACGAGCAGTACTTC
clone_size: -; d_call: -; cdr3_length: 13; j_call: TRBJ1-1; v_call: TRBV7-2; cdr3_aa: CASSTTENTEAFF; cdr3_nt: TGTGCCAGCAGCACGACAGAGAACACTGAAGCTTTCTTT
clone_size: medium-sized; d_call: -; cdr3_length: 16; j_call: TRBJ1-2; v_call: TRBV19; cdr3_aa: CASSPQRQLSFYGYTF; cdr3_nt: TGTGCCAGTAGTCCCCAGCGGCAGCTGAGCTTCTATGGCTACACCTTC
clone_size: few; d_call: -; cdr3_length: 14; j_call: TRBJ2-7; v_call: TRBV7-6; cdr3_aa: CASSLAVRNNEQYF; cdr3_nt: TGTGCCAGCAGCTTAGCGGTCAGGAACAACGAGCAGTACTTC
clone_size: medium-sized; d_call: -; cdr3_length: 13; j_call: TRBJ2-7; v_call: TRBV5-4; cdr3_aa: CASRGSHSSEQYF; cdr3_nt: TGTGCCAGCAGGGGTAGCCATTCTAGCGAGCAGTACTTC
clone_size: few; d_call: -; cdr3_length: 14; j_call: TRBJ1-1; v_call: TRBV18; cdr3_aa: CASSLRDVRREAFF; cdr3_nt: TGTGCCAGCTCACTCCGGGACGTGCGCAGGGAAGCTTTCTTT
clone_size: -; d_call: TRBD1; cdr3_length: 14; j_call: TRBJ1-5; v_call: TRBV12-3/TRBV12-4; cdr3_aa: CASSVQGGNQPQHF; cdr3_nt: TGTGCCAGCAGTGTGCAGGGGGGCAATCAGCCCCAGCATTTT
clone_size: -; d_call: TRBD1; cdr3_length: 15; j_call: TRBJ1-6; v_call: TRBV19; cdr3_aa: CASSVSGTGNSPLHF; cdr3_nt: TGTGCCAGTAGTGTCTCCGGGACAGGGAATTCACCCCTCCACTTT
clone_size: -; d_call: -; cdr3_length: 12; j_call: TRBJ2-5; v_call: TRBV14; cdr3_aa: CASSQGWETQYF; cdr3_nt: TGTGCCAGCAGTCAAGGCTGGGAGACCCAGTACTTC
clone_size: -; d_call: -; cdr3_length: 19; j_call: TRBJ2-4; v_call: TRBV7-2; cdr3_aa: CASSPYGDRRPGTKNIQYF; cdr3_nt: TGTGCCAGCAGCCCATACGGGGACCGCCGCCCTGGAACCAAAAACATTCAGTACTTC
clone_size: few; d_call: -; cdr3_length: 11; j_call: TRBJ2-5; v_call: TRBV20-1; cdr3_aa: CSASSPETQYF; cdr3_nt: TGCAGTGCTAGCTCCCCGGAGACCCAGTACTTC
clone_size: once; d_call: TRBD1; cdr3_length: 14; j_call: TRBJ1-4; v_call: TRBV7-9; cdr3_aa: CASSFSRGGEKLFF; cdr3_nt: TGTGCCAGCAGCTTCTCCAGGGGGGGGGAAAAACTGTTTTTT
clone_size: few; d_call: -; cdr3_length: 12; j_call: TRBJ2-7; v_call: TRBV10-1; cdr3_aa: CASSESTGEQYF; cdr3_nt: TGCGCCAGCAGTGAGTCAACGGGCGAGCAGTACTTC
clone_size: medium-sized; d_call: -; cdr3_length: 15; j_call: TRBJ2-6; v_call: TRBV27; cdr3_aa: CASSLYTSGANVLTF; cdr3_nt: TGTGCCAGCAGTCTCTACACATCTGGGGCCAACGTCCTGACTTTC
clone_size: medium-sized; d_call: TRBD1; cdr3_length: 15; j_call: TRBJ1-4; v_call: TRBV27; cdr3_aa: CASSPGGRGGEKLFF; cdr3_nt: TGTGCCAGCAGTCCCGGGGGCAGGGGGGGTGAAAAACTGTTTTTT
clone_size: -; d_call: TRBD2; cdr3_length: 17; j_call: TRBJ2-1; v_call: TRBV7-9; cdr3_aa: CASSSFLAGGPTDEQFF; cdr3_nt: TGTGCCAGCAGCTCCTTCCTAGCGGGAGGGCCTACGGATGAGCAGTTCTTC
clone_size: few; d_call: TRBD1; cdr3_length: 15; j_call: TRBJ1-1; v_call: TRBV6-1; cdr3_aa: CASSAYRGGNTEAFF; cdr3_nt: TGTGCCAGCAGTGCTTACAGGGGAGGGAACACTGAAGCTTTCTTT
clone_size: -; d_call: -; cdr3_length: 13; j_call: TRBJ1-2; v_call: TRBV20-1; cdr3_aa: CSALQVANYGYTF; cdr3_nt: TGCAGTGCTTTACAGGTAGCCAACTATGGCTACACCTTC
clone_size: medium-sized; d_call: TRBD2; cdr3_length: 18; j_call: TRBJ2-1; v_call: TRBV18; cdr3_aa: CASSPRTSGRGSYNEQFF; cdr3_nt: TGTGCCAGCTCACCACGAACTAGCGGGAGGGGGTCCTACAATGAGCAGTTCTTC
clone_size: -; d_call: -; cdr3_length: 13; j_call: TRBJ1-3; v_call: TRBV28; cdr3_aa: CASSLISGNTIYF; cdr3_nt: TGTGCCAGCAGCCTGATCTCTGGAAACACCATATATTTT
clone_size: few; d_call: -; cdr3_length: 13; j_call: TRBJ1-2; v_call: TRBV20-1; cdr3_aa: CSASPRDDSGYTF; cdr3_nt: TGCAGTGCCAGTCCCAGGGACGACAGTGGCTACACCTTC
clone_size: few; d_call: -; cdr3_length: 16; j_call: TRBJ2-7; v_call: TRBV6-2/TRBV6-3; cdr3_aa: CASSYPDGLDTYEQYF; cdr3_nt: TGTGCCAGCAGTTACCCTGACGGGCTGGACACCTACGAGCAGTACTTC
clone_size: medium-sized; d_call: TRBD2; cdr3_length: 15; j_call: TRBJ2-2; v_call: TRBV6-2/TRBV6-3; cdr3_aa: CASRQSGRLTGELFF; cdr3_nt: TGTGCCAGCAGACAAAGCGGGAGGCTCACCGGGGAGCTGTTTTTT
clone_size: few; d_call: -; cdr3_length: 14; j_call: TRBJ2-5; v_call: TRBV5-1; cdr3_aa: CASSLVGIWETQYF; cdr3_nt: TGCGCCAGCAGCTTGGTTGGGATCTGGGAGACCCAGTACTTC
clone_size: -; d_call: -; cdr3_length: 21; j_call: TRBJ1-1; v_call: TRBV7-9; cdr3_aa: CASSSSRGRVDVESMNTEAFF; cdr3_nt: TGTGCCAGCAGCTCCTCCCGGGGCAGGGTGGATGTTGAGTCGATGAACACTGAAGCTTTCTTT
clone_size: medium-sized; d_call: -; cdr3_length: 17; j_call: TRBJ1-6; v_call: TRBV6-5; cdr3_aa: CASRAGFGQTLNSPLHF; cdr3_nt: TGTGCCAGCAGGGCGGGGTTTGGGCAGACACTAAATTCACCCCTCCACTTT
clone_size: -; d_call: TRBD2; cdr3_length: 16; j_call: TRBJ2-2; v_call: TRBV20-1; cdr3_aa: CSARDLLAGNTGELFF; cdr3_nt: TGCAGTGCTAGAGATTTACTAGCGGGGAACACCGGGGAGCTGTTTTTT
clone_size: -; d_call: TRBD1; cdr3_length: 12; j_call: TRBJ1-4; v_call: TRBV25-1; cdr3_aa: CASGQGGEKLFF; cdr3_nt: TGTGCCAGCGGACAGGGAGGCGAAAAACTGTTTTTT
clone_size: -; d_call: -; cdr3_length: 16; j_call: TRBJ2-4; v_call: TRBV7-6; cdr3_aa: CASSLAHSANKNIQYF; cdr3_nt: TGTGCCAGCAGCTTGGCTCACTCGGCCAACAAAAACATTCAGTACTTC
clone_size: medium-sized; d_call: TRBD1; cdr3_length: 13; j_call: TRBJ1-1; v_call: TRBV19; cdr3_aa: CASSRTGQTEAFF; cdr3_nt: TGTGCCAGTAGTCGGACAGGGCAGACTGAAGCTTTCTTT
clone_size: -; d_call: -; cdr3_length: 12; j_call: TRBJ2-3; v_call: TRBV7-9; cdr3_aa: CASSLEATGQYF; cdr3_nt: TGTGCCAGCAGCCTCGAGGCCACAGGGCAGTATTTT
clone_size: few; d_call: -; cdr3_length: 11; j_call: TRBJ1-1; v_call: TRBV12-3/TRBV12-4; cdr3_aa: CASSLRDWAFF; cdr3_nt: TGTGCCAGCAGTTTGCGGGATTGGGCTTTCTTT
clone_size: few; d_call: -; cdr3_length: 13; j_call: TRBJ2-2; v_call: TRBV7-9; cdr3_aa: CASTREGSGELFF; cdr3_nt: TGTGCCAGCACCCGGGAAGGGTCCGGGGAGCTGTTTTTT